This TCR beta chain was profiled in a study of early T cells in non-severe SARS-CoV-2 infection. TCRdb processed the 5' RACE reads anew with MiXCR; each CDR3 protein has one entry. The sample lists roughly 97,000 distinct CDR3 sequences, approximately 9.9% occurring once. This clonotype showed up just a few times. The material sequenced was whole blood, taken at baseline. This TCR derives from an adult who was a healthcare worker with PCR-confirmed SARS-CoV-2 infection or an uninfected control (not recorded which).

Here the CDR3 reads CASSLGAGNTGELFF. In DNA form, the CDR3 reads TGTGCCAGCAGCTTGGGGGCAGGGAACACCGGGGAGCTGTTTTTT. This chain connects TRBV5-4 to TRBJ2-2; D is uncertain. CDR3 length: 15 residues. Trimming removed 0 bases at V and 1 base at J, with 7 bases between. Germline V gene lookup returns CDR1 SGHNT and CDR2 YYREEE (reference sequence).